The 10 T cell receptor beta chains in this list originate from one sample, sequenced in a study of T cells in Graves' hyperthyroidism and ophthalmopathy. Amplified regions were TCR beta CDR3 sequences from RNA transcripts. Carried out on the TCR CDR3, a first-round RT-PCR used the HTBI primer set. MiXCR was run by TCRdb on the multiplex PCR reads, yielding one entry per CDR3 protein. The data show a few hundred thousand distinct CDR3 sequences, just over 45% seen once. The material sequenced was peripheral blood or thyroid tissue (not recorded which). The source is a woman between 18 and 29 years old with Graves' hyperthyroidism.

This rearrangement joins TRBV10-2 to TRBJ2-7; 8 bases are a match to TRBD1. The CDR3 has 17 residues. J was trimmed by 3 bases and V by 0 bases; bases with no gene match: 10. The germline CDR1 and CDR2 sequences are WSHSY and SAAADI. In DNA form, the CDR3 reads TGCGCCAGCAGTGAGTCGACTCTGGGACAGGTCGGCTACGAGCAGTACTTC. This encodes CASSESTLGQVGYEQYF.

This clonotype was seen only once. Germline is not matched at one junction end, which may reflect a read error. This chain links TRBV10-3 with TRBJ2-7; 8 bases align to TRBD1. Germline CDR1 ENHRY, CDR2 SYGVKD. This CDR3 has 17 amino acids. The CDR3 sequence is CAVSASGQANTGDEQYF. The CDR3 region has the DNA TGTGCCGTCAGTGCCTCGGGACAGGCCAACACCGGGGACGAGCAGTACTTC.

In regard to this clonotype: This may come from a read error, since a much larger clone is one base off. The chain couples TRBV5-1 to TRBJ1-4, with D possibly TRBD1 on 6 matching bases. This CDR3 contains 14 residues. The germline V gene encodes CDR1 SGHRS and CDR2 YFSETQ. With 5 bases removed from V and 8 bases from J, the gap between germline ends came to 16 bases. CDR3 sequence: CASRPGGPAEKLFF. The CDR3 bases are TGCGCCAGCAGACCCGGGGGCCCGGCGGAAAAACTGTTTTTT.

The table lists this clonotype with many counts. Given a much more abundant clone one base away, this may be a read error. The chain uses TRBV15 and TRBJ1-1; D remains unclear. The germline CDR1 and CDR2 sequences are LNHNV and YYDKDF (reference sequence). Trimming took off 1 base at V and 11 bases at J, with 2 bases between the two ends. This CDR3 has 9 residues. CDR3 sequence reads: CATSRGAFF. CDR3 coding DNA: TGTGCCACCAGCAGAGGCGCTTTCTTT.

This clonotype was seen ten or more times. The rearrangement joins TRBV24-1 to TRBJ2-7; the match to TRBD1 covers 9 bases. V was pared by 5 bases and J by 6 bases, with 1 base of the junction left unmatched. The germline CDR1 and CDR2 sequences are KGHDR and SFDVKD. This CDR3 has 12 residues. The CDR3 sequence is CATSAGQGEQYF. The DNA of the CDR3 is TGTGCCACCAGTGCGGGACAGGGCGAGCAGTACTTC.

The chain joins TRBV7-9 to TRBJ1-1; D ambiguous. The V and J ends lost 8 bases and 3 bases respectively, with 16 bases between them. The germline V gene has CDR1 SEHNR and CDR2 FQNEAQ (reference sequence). The CDR3 has 14 residues. CDR3 loop: CASSPAVGDTEAFF. The CDR3, as DNA: TGTGCCAGCTCACCGGCCGTGGGAGACACTGAAGCTTTCTTT.

This chain joins TRBV7-9 and TRBJ2-3; no reliable D call. The CDR3 spans 14 residues. V lost 3 bases to trimming and J lost 1 base, with 8 bases between them. Germline V gene lookup returns CDR1 SEHNR and CDR2 FQNEAQ (reference sequence). The CDR3 region has the DNA TGTGCCAGCAGCTTTCATCTTCGCACAGATACGCAGTATTTT. Translated, it gives CASSFHLRTDTQYF.

The V call is TRBV2, the J call TRBJ1-2, with 10 bases fitting TRBD1. The CDR3 consists of 16 residues. With V trimmed by 6 bases and J by 5 bases, 12 bases remained unmatched. CDR1 and CDR2 from the germline V gene are SNHLY and FYNNEI. CDR3 DNA: TGTGCCAGCAGCCGATCCGGGACAGGGGCGGGGTATGGCTACACCTTC. Translation gives CASSRSGTGAGYGYTF.

Concerning this clonotype itself: Given a much more abundant clone one base away, this may be a read error. The chain recombines TRBV29-1 with TRBJ2-3; D may be TRBD1 (5 bases). There are 14 residues in the CDR3. Germline CDR1 SQVTM, CDR2 ANQGSEA. CDR3 in amino acids: CSVETDTGTGTQYF. The CDR3 bases are TGCAGCGTTGAAACTGATACAGGCACAGGTACGCAGTATTTT.

This clonotype occurred many times. The chain joins TRBV7-9 to TRBJ2-5; 13 bases line up with TRBD2. V was clipped by 5 bases and J by 2 bases; unmatched bases: 11. Germline V gene sequence: CDR1 SEHNR, CDR2 FQNEAQ (reference sequence). The CDR3 spans 18 residues. CDR3 amino acids: CASSITGTSGMAQETQYF. In DNA form, the CDR3 reads TGTGCCAGCAGCATAACCGGGACTAGCGGGATGGCGCAAGAGACCCAGTACTTC.